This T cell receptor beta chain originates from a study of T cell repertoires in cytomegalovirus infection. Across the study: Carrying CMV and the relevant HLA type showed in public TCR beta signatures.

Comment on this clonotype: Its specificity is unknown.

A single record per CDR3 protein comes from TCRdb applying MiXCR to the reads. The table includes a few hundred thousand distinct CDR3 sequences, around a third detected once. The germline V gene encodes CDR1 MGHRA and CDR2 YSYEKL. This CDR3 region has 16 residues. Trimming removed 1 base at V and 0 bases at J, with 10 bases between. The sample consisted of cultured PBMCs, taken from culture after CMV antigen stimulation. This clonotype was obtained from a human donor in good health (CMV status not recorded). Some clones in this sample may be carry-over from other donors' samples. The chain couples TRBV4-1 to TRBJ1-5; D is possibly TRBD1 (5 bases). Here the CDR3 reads CASSQGGGYSNQPQHF. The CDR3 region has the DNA TGCGCCAGCAGCCAAGGTGGGGGGTATAGCAATCAGCCCCAGCATTTT.